Presented here are 13 T cell receptor beta chains from one specimen sequenced in a study of glioma-infiltrating T cells after dendritic cell vaccination. Method: immunoSEQ multiplex PCR; TCRdb's copy keeps in-frame clones and lacks some. The data show around 73,000 clones, approximately 80% seen once. The sequences come from blood, collected before dendritic cell vaccination. The receptors were gathered from a human donor with glioblastoma.

This rearrangement joins TRBV9 to TRBJ2-1; 10 positions agree with TRBD2. This CDR3 region has 17 residues. Germline trimming cut 0 bases from V and 7 bases from J; bases unmatched to any gene: 10. Germline loops: CDR1 SGDLS, CDR2 YYNGEE. CDR3 DNA: TGTGCCAGCAGCGTAGGTCTAGCGGGAGCGACTAAGAATGAGCAGTTCTTC. Translating it yields CASSVGLAGATKNEQFF.

This chain joins TRBV5-6 and TRBJ2-7; no reliable D call. Trimming removed 2 bases from V and 0 bases from J, with 9 bases in between. Germline lookup yields CDR1 SGHDT and CDR2 YYEEEE. CDR3 length equals 14 residues. The DNA for the CDR3 is TGTGCCAGCAGCTTCGGCCGGAGCTCCTACGAGCAGTACGTC. It translates to CASSFGRSSYEQYV.

This clone was seen only a few times. The chain couples TRBV7-6 to TRBJ2-5; TRBD1 matches 7 bases. Germline V gene data show CDR1 as SGHVS and CDR2 as FNYEAQ. J lost 3 bases, V lost 3 bases, and 4 bases had no gene match. The CDR3 is 14 amino acids. For the CDR3, the DNA is TGTGCCAGCAGCTTCAGGGGACAGAAAGAGACCCAGTACTTC. This codes for CASSFRGQKETQYF.

The chain carries TRBV6-5 and TRBJ1-1; D is unclear. The germline V gene encodes CDR1 MNHEY and CDR2 SVGAGI. Trimming cost V 6 bases and J 1 base, with 15 bases left between them. This CDR3 spans 15 amino acids. CDR3 in DNA: TGTGCCAGCAGGCTCCTAGGAGGCCCGAACACTGAAGCTTTCTTT. Encoded protein: CASRLLGGPNTEAFF.

This clone was seen only once. This chain uses TRBV5-1 with TRBJ2-5; D is perhaps TRBD1 (5 bases). CDR1 SGHRS and CDR2 YFSETQ come from the germline V gene. Trimming pared 0 bases from V and 1 base from J, leaving 10 bases between. The CDR3 spans 15 residues. The CDR3 is CASSLDAGLQETQYF. The CDR3 DNA reads TGCGCCAGCAGCTTGGACGCAGGGCTCCAAGAGACCCAGTACTTC.

The chain recombines TRBV5-4 with TRBJ2-2, with D hard to call. CDR3 length: 14 amino acids. Trimming shortened V by 0 bases and J by 1 base, and 4 bases separated the two germline ends. Looked up from germline, CDR1 is SGHNT and CDR2 is YYREEE (reference sequence). The CDR3 nucleotides are TGTGCCAGCAGCTTGGACGGGAACACCGGGGAGCTGTTTTTT. It yields the protein CASSLDGNTGELFF.

The J gene is TRBJ2-3, the V gene TRBV6-1; tentative D call: TRBD2 (7 bases). Germline V gene lookup returns CDR1 MNHNS and CDR2 SASEGT. The ends were cut back, 11 bases at V and 5 bases at J, with 20 bases in the middle. This CDR3 has 14 residues. Here the CDR3 reads CAGAVGGAIDTQYF. The CDR3 nucleotides are TGTGCCGGCGCGGTGGGGGGGGCGATAGATACGCAGTATTTT.

In DNA form, the CDR3 reads TGTGCCAGCAGGCAGCAGGGGGACACTGAAGCTTTCTTT. Its translation: CASRQQGDTEAFF. This chain links TRBV6-6 with TRBJ1-1, with TRBD1 matching over 7 bases. The V gene's germline CDR1 is MNHNY and CDR2 SVGAGI (reference sequence). The CDR3 runs to 13 residues. V shed 6 bases, J shed 3 bases, and the junction held 4 bases outside the gene matches.

The chain employs TRBV11-2 and TRBJ1-4; D gene ambiguous. V shed 5 bases and J shed 11 bases, with 18 bases lying between them. The germline gives CDR1 SGHAT, CDR2 FQNNGV. The CDR3 spans 14 residues. This chain's CDR3 is CASSLSGPTDKLFF. Here the CDR3 DNA reads TGTGCCAGCAGCCTATCAGGCCCGACCGATAAACTGTTTTTT.

The V gene is TRBV15, the J gene TRBJ2-2; a possible D gene is TRBD2 (5 bases). Trimming pared 1 base from V and 4 bases from J, leaving 19 bases between. The CDR3 contains 18 residues. The germline gives CDR1 LNHNV, CDR2 YYDKDF (reference sequence). The CDR3 spells CATSRGGAGARSTGELFF. The CDR3 nucleotides read TGTGCCACCAGCAGAGGGGGTGCGGGCGCCCGGTCCACCGGGGAGCTGTTTTTT.

The genes are TRBV7-9 and TRBJ2-3, with 15 bases lining up with TRBD2. Trimming at V came to 5 bases and at J to 5 bases, leaving 8 bases not matched to a gene. This CDR3 comprises 17 residues. The germline V gene encodes CDR1 SEHNR and CDR2 FQNEAQ (reference sequence). The CDR3 region has the DNA TGTGCCAGCAGCCCGATCCTGGGACTAGCGGGAGGAGATACGCAGTATTTT. It translates to CASSPILGLAGGDTQYF.

The CDR3 sequence is CASSEVEGYEQFF. The DNA of the CDR3 is TGTGCCAGCAGTGAAGTGGAGGGCTATGAGCAGTTCTTC. V usage is TRBV25-1 and J usage is TRBJ2-1, with TRBD2 as a possible D gene (6 bases). There are 13 residues in the CDR3. Germline lookup yields CDR1 MGHDK and CDR2 SYGVNS. V gave up 2 bases and J gave up 8 bases, with 10 bases separating them.

The chain employs TRBV6-5 and TRBJ2-5, with a weak D call TRBD2 (5 bases). From germline, CDR1 is MNHEY and CDR2 SVGAGI. V was cut by 6 bases and J by 0 bases, with 8 bases left in between. The CDR3 is 13 amino acids. The chain's CDR3 is CASSEDYQETQYF. The CDR3 DNA follows: TGTGCCAGCAGCGAGGACTACCAAGAGACCCAGTACTTC.